Shown below are 22 T cell receptor beta chains from a single sample sequenced in a study of shared clonotypes between healthy human individuals. The repertoire was sequenced with immunoSEQ multiplex PCR; TCRdb's copy has only in-frame clones and lacks some. The profile shows 2 million to 2.5 million clones, more than 80% of them singletons. Sequencing was done on a sample of naive CD4+ T cells from PBMCs. The subset is: CD45RA+ positively selected. Every receptor here comes from a man younger than 35 in good health. Some clones in this sample may be carry-over from other donors' samples.

The rearrangement uses TRBV10-3 and TRBJ1-1, with no clear D. Trimming left V 3 bases short and J 6 bases short, with 14 bases between. Germline lookup yields CDR1 ENHRY and CDR2 SYGVKD. The CDR3 is made up of 14 amino acids. For the CDR3, the DNA is TGTGCCATCAGTGATGCCCGGTTTGTCCCTGAAGCTTTCTTT. It yields the protein CAISDARFVPEAFF.

The chain joins TRBV28 to TRBJ1-1; D gene uncertain. The CDR3 is 14 amino acids. V lost 2 bases, J lost 1 base, and 8 bases lay in between. In germline, CDR1 is MDHEN, CDR2 SYDVKM. The DNA of the CDR3 is TGTGCCAGCAGTTTACACAGACCGAACACTGAAGCTTTCTTT. This encodes CASSLHRPNTEAFF.

V usage is TRBV5-1 and J usage is TRBJ2-2, with D perhaps matching TRBD1 (6 bases). V lost 0 bases and J lost 6, with 12 bases in between. CDR1 and CDR2 from the germline V gene are SGHRS and YFSETQ. The CDR3 spans 15 residues. As DNA, the CDR3 is TGCGCCAGCAGCTTGGCGCCGGCAGGGGCCGGGGAGCTGTTTTTT. Its protein is CASSLAPAGAGELFF.

The rearrangement links TRBV29-1 to TRBJ2-2, with 7 bases that match TRBD1. This CDR3 contains 14 residues. Germline lookup yields CDR1 SQVTM and CDR2 ANQGSEA. The trim removed 2 bases at V and 5 bases at J, leaving 5 bases unmatched. CDR3 region: CSVELQGRTGELFF. Here the CDR3 DNA reads TGCAGCGTTGAATTACAGGGGCGAACCGGGGAGCTGTTTTTT.

CDR3 DNA sequence: TGCAGCCACACCGGGACAGGGGAAACAGATACGCAGTATTTT. Protein sequence: CSHTGTGETDTQYF. The chain uses TRBV29-1 and TRBJ2-3; 10 bases match TRBD1. The V gene's germline CDR1 is SQVTM and CDR2 ANQGSEA. The V and J ends lost 8 bases and 3 bases, in that order; junction bases with no gene match: 8. This CDR3 is built from 14 residues.

The chain couples TRBV18 to TRBJ1-1; 12 bases line up with TRBD1. Germline V gives CDR1 KGHSH, CDR2 LQKENI. The V segment lost 4 bases and the J segment 1 base; nucleotides outside the gene matches: 10. This CDR3 is 18 amino acids long. CDR3 in amino acids: CASSLVFGTGGRNTEAFF. The CDR3 DNA reads TGTGCCAGCTCACTAGTATTTGGGACAGGGGGCCGGAACACTGAAGCTTTCTTT.

The rearrangement joins TRBV28 to TRBJ2-5; 9 positions agree with TRBD2. Germline CDR1 is MDHEN and CDR2 is SYDVKM. Unmatched junction bases numbered 10, after V lost 3 bases and J lost 5 bases. The CDR3 length is 16 residues. DNA for the CDR3: TGTGCCAGCAGTTTGATGTCGGCTAGCGGGATCGAGACCCAGTACTTC. This gives the protein CASSLMSASGIETQYF. The full variable domain, in which reference TRBV28 and TRBJ2-5 provide the parts outside the CDR3, is DVKVTQSSRYLVKRTGEKVFLECVQDMDHENMFWYRQDPGLGLRLIYFSYDVKMKEKGDIPEGYSVSREKKERFSLILESASTNQTSMYLCASSLMSASGIETQYFGPGTRLLVL.

With regard to this clone: At the DNA level, this CDR3 is encoded by other sequences in the same sample as well. This chain uses TRBV9 with TRBJ2-1; no reliable D call. CDR1 and CDR2 (germline): SGDLS, YYNGEE. The CDR3 runs 13 residues. The V end was cut by 3 bases, the J end by 2 bases, with 6 bases between. As DNA, the CDR3 is TGTGCCAGCAGCGCAGGAACCTACAATGAGCAGTTCTTC. It codes for CASSAGTYNEQFF.

The chain employs TRBV19 and TRBJ2-7; D may be TRBD2 (5 bases). Germline V CDR1 and CDR2: LNHDA, SQIVND (reference sequence). CDR3 size: 13 residues. Trimming left V 1 base short and J 7 bases short, with 11 bases between. CDR3: CASSIGEEREQYF. The CDR3 DNA reads TGTGCCAGTAGTATAGGCGAAGAGCGGGAGCAGTACTTC. Based on the CDR3 plus reference TRBV19 and TRBJ2-7, the full variable domain is DGGITQSPKYLFRKEGQNVTLSCEQNLNHDAMYWYRQDPGQGLRLIYYSQIVNDFQKGDIAEGYSVSREKKESFPLTVTSAQKNPTAFYLCASSIGEEREQYFGPGTRLTVT.

The CDR3 DNA follows: TGCGCCAGCAGCTCCAGCGGGAGGGCCCTGGATACGCAGTATTTT. Translation gives CASSSSGRALDTQYF. The chain has TRBV5-1 and TRBJ2-3, with 10 bases lining up with TRBD2. The V gene end was trimmed by 3 bases and the J gene end by 6 bases; junction bases not matched to a gene: 7. There are 15 residues in the CDR3. From germline, CDR1 is SGHRS and CDR2 YFSETQ.

As concerns this clone: In the same sample, other DNA sequences code for this CDR3. The chain uses TRBV5-4 and TRBJ2-5; TRBD2 might be the D (5 bases). This CDR3 has 14 residues. Germline CDR1 and CDR2: SGHNT and YYREEE (reference sequence). Trimming pared 4 bases from V and 2 bases from J, leaving 12 bases between. The CDR3 loop is CASSLPGSQETQYF. CDR3 bases: TGTGCCAGCAGCCTACCGGGATCGCAAGAGACCCAGTACTTC.

The chain is built from TRBV5-1 and TRBJ1-4, with D possibly matching TRBD1 (6 bases). Germline CDR1 is SGHRS and CDR2 is YFSETQ. The CDR3 length is 14 residues. Trimming left V 1 base short and J 7 bases short, with 11 bases between. In DNA form, the CDR3 reads TGCGCCAGCAGCTTGCGGGGGCTTGGTGAAAAACTGTTTTTT. Its translation is CASSLRGLGEKLFF.

The chain has TRBV5-1 and TRBJ2-5, with D possibly being TRBD2 (7 bases). Germline CDR1 is SGHRS and CDR2 is YFSETQ. V was pared by 3 bases and J by 2 bases, with 17 bases between. The CDR3 loop spans 16 amino acids. The DNA for the CDR3 is TGCGCCAGCAGCTCCGGGGGGCAGGGGCGACAAGAGACCCAGTACTTC. Amino acids: CASSSGGQGRQETQYF.

The chain employs TRBV5-4 and TRBJ2-3, with D tentatively TRBD1 (6 bases). The germline V gene has CDR1 SGHNT and CDR2 YYREEE (reference sequence). The CDR3 is made up of 19 amino acids. V dropped 0 bases and J dropped 4 bases, with 24 bases sitting between them. The CDR3 nucleotides are TGTGCCAGCAGCTTGGCCCTATCAGGGGCTAGGGGAAGAGCAGATACGCAGTATTTT. Its translation is CASSLALSGARGRADTQYF.

V gene TRBV2 combines with J gene TRBJ2-7; 8 bases map to TRBD2. Trimming took 1 base from V and 4 from J; bases not matched to a gene: 9. In germline, CDR1 is SNHLY, CDR2 FYNNEI. This CDR3 has 16 residues. The CDR3 DNA is TGTGCCAGCAGTGAAGAGCGACTAGCGTTAGGGTACGAGCAGTACTTC. Residues: CASSEERLALGYEQYF.

The V and J genes are TRBV28 and TRBJ1-2; D remains unclear. The CDR3 is 10 residues long. Trimming removed 6 bases from V and 9 bases from J, with 8 bases in between. Per germline, CDR1 MDHEN and CDR2 SYDVKM. The CDR3 coding sequence is TGTGCCAGCAGCGATCGAAGCTACACCTTC. Translating gives CASSDRSYTF.

The V gene is TRBV28, the J gene TRBJ2-1; the D is unclear. The CDR3 is made up of 12 amino acids. Germline loops: CDR1 MDHEN, CDR2 SYDVKM. The germline V and J ends were trimmed by 6 bases and 12 bases, with 15 bases remaining between them. CDR3 residues: CASRETALTQFF. CDR3 coding DNA: TGTGCCAGCAGGGAAACGGCCCTTACGCAGTTCTTC.

This rearrangement joins TRBV7-3 to TRBJ2-1; the D call may be TRBD1 or TRBD2 (5 bases each). This CDR3 contains 14 residues. V was clipped by 1 base and J by 7 bases, with 11 bases between them. Germline values: CDR1 SGHTA, CDR2 FQGTGA. In DNA, the CDR3 is TGTGCCAGCAGCTTAATTAGAGGGGTAAATGAGCAGTTCTTC. It yields the protein CASSLIRGVNEQFF.

Turning to this clone: A single base separates this from a much larger clone, so it may be a read error. Other DNA sequences in this specimen translate into the identical CDR3. The chain links TRBV5-1 to TRBJ2-2; a weak D match, TRBD1 (5 bases). Germline-derived CDR1 and CDR2 are SGHRS and YFSETQ. V was clipped by 2 bases and J by 1 base, with 6 bases between them. This CDR3 is 14 amino acids long. The CDR3 loop is CASSLGQNTGELFF. The CDR3 DNA follows: TGCGCCAGCAGCTTAGGACAGAACACCGGGGAGCTGTTTTTT.

The gene calls are TRBV19 and TRBJ1-2; TRBD1 matches 7 bases. The V gene end was trimmed by 5 bases and the J gene end by 5 bases; junction bases not matched to a gene: 8. Germline V gene lookup returns CDR1 LNHDA and CDR2 SQIVND (reference sequence). This CDR3 contains 14 residues. The CDR3 DNA sequence: TGTGCCAGTAGTGGAGGGACAGCCACATATGGCTACACCTTC. This translates into CASSGGTATYGYTF.

CDR3 amino acids: CASTRPWSYNEQFF. In DNA, the CDR3 is TGTGCCAGCACCCGACCGTGGTCCTACAATGAGCAGTTCTTC. The chain is built from TRBV5-8 and TRBJ2-1; no firm D call. This CDR3 is 14 amino acids long. Trimming stripped 6 bases from V and 1 base from J, with 11 bases between. The germline V gene has CDR1 SGHTS and CDR2 YDEGEE.

The V call is TRBV5-1, the J call TRBJ2-7; 8 nucleotides align to TRBD1. This CDR3 is built from 14 residues. The germline V gene has CDR1 SGHRS and CDR2 YFSETQ. V was clipped by 3 bases and J by 3 bases; unmatched bases: 5. The CDR3 region is CASSWAGQGYEQYF. The CDR3 nucleotides are TGCGCCAGCAGCTGGGCCGGACAGGGCTACGAGCAGTACTTC.